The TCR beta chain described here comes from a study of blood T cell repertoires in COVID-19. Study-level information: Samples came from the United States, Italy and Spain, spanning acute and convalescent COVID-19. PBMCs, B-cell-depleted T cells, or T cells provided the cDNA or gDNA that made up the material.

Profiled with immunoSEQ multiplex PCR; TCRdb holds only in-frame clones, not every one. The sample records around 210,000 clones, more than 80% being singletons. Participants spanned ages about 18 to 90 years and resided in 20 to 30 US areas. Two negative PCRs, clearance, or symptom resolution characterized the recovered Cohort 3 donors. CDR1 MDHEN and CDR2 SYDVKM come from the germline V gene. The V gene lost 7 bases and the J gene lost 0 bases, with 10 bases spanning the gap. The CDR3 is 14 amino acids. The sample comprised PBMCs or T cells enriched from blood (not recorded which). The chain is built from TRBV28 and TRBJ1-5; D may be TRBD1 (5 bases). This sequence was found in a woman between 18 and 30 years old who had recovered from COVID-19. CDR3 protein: CASTRGGSNQPQHF. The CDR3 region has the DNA TGTGCCAGCACTCGGGGGGGTAGCAATCAGCCCCAGCATTTT.